The clone carrying this T cell receptor beta chain showed up just a few times. The antigen is unknown. This sample was taken from a study of post-analysis software for immune sequencing data. Study conclusions and caveats: When the samples were clustered directly with F measure, those that had been prepared in the same batch showed strong co-clustering. Significantly decreased normalized Chao1 diversity was recorded for multiple sclerosis patients relative to controls. Five TRBV segments appeared more often in patients than in controls, and TRBV5-6, TRBV5-1 and TRBV20-1 were among these.

Researchers reported that TCR beta cDNA libraries carried unique molecular identifiers. TCRdb re-analysed the PCR reads in MiXCR, keeping a single row per CDR3 protein. The table lists about 800,000 distinct CDR3 sequences, 25% to 30% of them singletons. The germline V gene has CDR1 SGHTA and CDR2 FQGNSA. This CDR3 contains 17 residues. The ends were cut back, 1 base at V and 3 bases at J, with 19 bases in the middle. The rearrangement uses TRBV7-2 and TRBJ2-7; D not certain. The TCR comes from a girl aged 5-17 years with multiple sclerosis. Sequenced input: blood. The CDR3 loop is CTSSLVGSGQDLYEQYF. CDR3 in DNA: TGTACCAGCAGCTTAGTGGGGTCGGGTCAGGACCTCTACGAGCAGTACTTC.